Listed here are 30 T cell receptor beta chains from one sample, sequenced in a study of blood T cell repertoires in COVID-19. TCRdb's copy holds only in-frame clones and misses some; the assay was immunoSEQ multiplex PCR. The data contain around 130,000 clones, about four fifths of them seen just once; the ten biggest clones take up under 20%. Sequenced: PBMCs or T cells enriched from blood (not recorded which). These TCRs come from a man aged 25 to 40 who had recovered from COVID-19.

The CDR3 DNA follows: TGTGCCAGCAGCTTATCCGGGTTGAACACTGAAGCTTTCTTT. It translates to CASSLSGLNTEAFF. J is TRBJ1-1 and V is TRBV7-6, with D hard to call. CDR3 length: 14 amino acids. Germline CDR1 and CDR2: SGHVS and FNYEAQ. Trimming stripped 2 bases from V and 0 bases from J, with 7 bases between.

This clone has only a few counts. An end of the junction differs from the germline gene, which may be a read error. The chain links TRBV5-1 to TRBJ2-7; 8 bases map to TRBD1. This CDR3 spans 12 amino acids. The germline CDR1 and CDR2 sequences are SGHRS and YFSETQ. The CDR3, as DNA: TGCGCCAGCGGGACAGGATCCTCCGAGCAGTACTTC. It is translated as CASGTGSSEQYF.

This clone was picked up a small number of times. The chain's CDR3 is CASSLGQVNQPQHF. The CDR3 DNA is TGTGCCAGCAGTTTAGGCCAGGTCAATCAGCCCCAGCATTTT. J is TRBJ1-5 and V is TRBV27; D is unresolved. The CDR3 spans 14 residues. Germline lookup yields CDR1 MNHEY and CDR2 SMNVEV (reference sequence). V lost 2 bases and J 3 bases, leaving 8 bases between the germline ends.

This chain uses TRBV11-2 with TRBJ2-7, with D perhaps TRBD1 (5 bases). Trimming left V 0 bases short and J 3 bases short, with 12 bases between. CDR1 is SGHAT and CDR2 is FQNNGV in the germline V gene. The CDR3 has 15 amino acids. CDR3 loop: CASSLDGAVNYEQYF. CDR3 DNA: TGTGCCAGCAGCTTAGATGGGGCGGTCAACTACGAGCAGTACTTC.

The chain combines TRBV3-1 (or the pseudogene TRBV3-2) with TRBJ2-1; unclear D gene. CDR3 length equals 14 residues. Germline V lookup: CDR1 LGHDT, CDR2 YNNKEL (reference sequence). V lost 0 bases, J lost 8 bases, and 11 bases lay in between. The CDR3, as DNA: TGTGCCAGCAGCCAAGATTCCTCCCGGTATGAGCAGTTCTTC. It codes for CASSQDSSRYEQFF.

This clone appeared once. V gene TRBV7-9 combines with J gene TRBJ2-7; 11 bases are a match to TRBD1. Losses at the gene ends were 5 bases for V and 9 bases for J; bases not matched to a gene: 3. The CDR3 has 12 residues. Looked up from germline, CDR1 is SEHNR and CDR2 is FQNEAQ (reference sequence). The CDR3 region has the DNA TGTGCCAGCAGCACAGGGACAGGGGGGCAGTACTTC. Translated, it gives CASSTGTGGQYF.

The chain is built from TRBV6-1 and TRBJ1-1; maybe TRBD1 (5 bases). Germline-derived CDR1 and CDR2 are MNHNS and SASEGT. Trimming removed 5 bases at V and 4 bases at J, with 14 bases between. The CDR3 covers 14 residues. The CDR3 protein is CASSSTGRGTEAFF. Here the CDR3 DNA reads TGTGCCAGCAGTTCTACAGGAAGGGGCACTGAAGCTTTCTTT.

This chain uses TRBV5-5 with TRBJ2-3; 10 bases map to TRBD1. The germline V gene encodes CDR1 SGHKS and CDR2 YYEKEE (reference sequence). The CDR3 covers 15 residues. Trimming removed 4 bases from V and 6 bases from J; junction bases left unmatched: 8. CDR3: CASSPTGTGADTQYF. As DNA, the CDR3 is TGTGCCAGCAGCCCAACCGGGACAGGGGCCGATACGCAGTATTTT.

This sequence joins TRBV11-2 and TRBJ2-2, with TRBD2 matching 14 bases. The CDR3 has 18 amino acids. With 4 bases clipped from V and 6 bases from J, the junction kept 10 bases outside the gene matches. Germline lookup yields CDR1 SGHAT and CDR2 FQNNGV. The CDR3 nucleotides read TGTGCCAGCAGCTACCAGGGACTAGCGGGAGATCTCGCCGGGGAGCTGTTTTTT. Encoded protein: CASSYQGLAGDLAGELFF.

CDR3 coding DNA: TGTGCCAGCAGCCGGGACCGTCTAGCGGGGGGAGAGACCCAGTACTTC. Translated, it gives CASSRDRLAGGETQYF. The chain joins TRBV3-1 (or the pseudogene TRBV3-2) to TRBJ2-5; 11 nucleotides match TRBD2. Trimming took 4 bases from V and 4 from J; bases not matched to a gene: 8. The V gene's germline CDR1 is LGHDT and CDR2 YNNKEL (reference sequence). The CDR3 extends over 16 amino acids.

The chain combines TRBV6-1 with TRBJ1-2; 9 bases match TRBD1. The CDR3 runs 14 residues. The junction had 4 bases not matched to a gene; V was cut back by 2 bases and J by 6 bases. The germline CDR1 and CDR2 sequences are MNHNS and SASEGT. The CDR3 DNA is TGTGCCAGCAGTGAAAACAGGGGGCGCGATGGCTACACCTTC. It encodes CASSENRGRDGYTF.

This chain connects TRBV27 to TRBJ2-5; a possible D gene is TRBD1 (7 bases). The V end lost 0 bases, the J end lost 4 bases, and 21 bases lay between the germline ends. CDR3 length: 18 residues. Germline values: CDR1 MNHEY, CDR2 SMNVEV (reference sequence). Here the CDR3 reads CASSLSRHGARGVETQYF. The CDR3 DNA reads as TGTGCCAGCAGTTTATCCCGCCACGGGGCCAGGGGGGTAGAGACCCAGTACTTC.

CDR3 protein: CASSIGQGLSTEAFF. In DNA form, the CDR3 reads TGTGCCAGCAGCATAGGACAGGGATTAAGCACTGAAGCTTTCTTT. The chain combines TRBV5-4 with TRBJ1-1, with 8 bases that match TRBD1. CDR1 and CDR2 from the germline V gene are SGHNT and YYREEE (reference sequence). Germline trimming cut 4 bases from V and 4 bases from J; bases unmatched to any gene: 9. The length of the CDR3 is 15 residues.

The CDR3 here is CASSLQGAAKNTEAFF. The CDR3 DNA is TGCGCCAGCAGCTTACAGGGGGCCGCTAAGAACACTGAAGCTTTCTTT. The chain uses TRBV5-1 and TRBJ1-1; 9 bases line up with TRBD1. The CDR3 is 16 residues long. Looked up from germline, CDR1 is SGHRS and CDR2 is YFSETQ. Unmatched junction bases numbered 6, after V lost 2 bases and J lost 1 base. Looking up the rest from reference TRBV5-1 and TRBJ1-1 gives the full variable domain: KAGVTQTPRYLIKTRGQQVTLSCSPISGHRSVSWYQQTPGQGLQFLFEYFSETQRNKGNFPGRFSGRQFSNSRSEMNVSTLELGDSALYLCASSLQGAAKNTEAFFGQGTRLTVV.

The CDR3 DNA reads TGTGCCAGCAGCTCACAGGGGGCTGGAGAAAAACTGTTTTTT. The encoded protein is CASSSQGAGEKLFF. This sequence joins TRBV7-2 and TRBJ1-4; 9 bases fit TRBD1. With V trimmed by 4 bases and J by 8 bases, 5 bases remained unmatched. Looked up from germline, CDR1 is SGHTA and CDR2 is FQGNSA. This CDR3 region has 14 residues. The full variable domain, completed using reference TRBV7-2 and TRBJ1-4, is GAGVSQSPSNKVTEKGKDVELRCDPISGHTALYWYRQSLGQGLEFLIYFQGNSAPDKSGLPSDRFSAERTGGSVSTLTIQRTQQEDSAVYLCASSSQGAGEKLFFGSGTQLSVL.

This clone was seen just once. J is TRBJ1-1 and V is TRBV4-1, with 8 bases fitting TRBD1. This CDR3 contains 19 residues. The junction had 12 bases not matched to a gene; V was cut back by 0 bases and J by 0 bases. The germline V gene encodes CDR1 MGHRA and CDR2 YSYEKL. The CDR3 sequence: CASSQDMGTGLIVNTEAFF. The DNA for the CDR3 is TGCGCCAGCAGCCAAGATATGGGGACAGGTCTAATTGTGAACACTGAAGCTTTCTTT.

This chain links TRBV15 with TRBJ2-5; 9 nucleotides line up with TRBD1. Germline CDR1 is LNHNV and CDR2 is YYDKDF (reference sequence). The V gene end was trimmed by 1 base and the J gene end by 4 bases; junction bases not matched to a gene: 7. The CDR3 runs to 16 residues. CDR3 sequence (DNA): TGTGCCACCAGCAGAGGTGGACAGGGGATGGGAGAGACCCAGTACTTC. Amino acid sequence: CATSRGGQGMGETQYF.

The rearrangement joins TRBV7-9 to TRBJ1-2; 8 bases match TRBD1. The V gene's germline CDR1 is SEHNR and CDR2 FQNEAQ (reference sequence). Losses at the gene ends were 5 bases for V and 4 bases for J; bases not matched to a gene: 6. The CDR3 consists of 14 residues. CDR3 bases: TGTGCCAGCAGCCATGGACAGGGCCCCTATGGCTACACCTTC. Its protein is CASSHGQGPYGYTF.

The chain recombines TRBV10-3 with TRBJ2-3, with D maybe TRBD2 (5 bases). This CDR3 spans 15 amino acids. Germline V gene data show CDR1 as ENHRY and CDR2 as SYGVKD. The ends were cut back, 6 bases at V and 1 base at J, with 14 bases in the middle. As DNA, the CDR3 is TGTGCCATCAGCTACAATGGGCGGGGCACAGATACGCAGTATTTT. As protein: CAISYNGRGTDTQYF.

The chain combines TRBV5-5 with TRBJ2-6, with D possibly matching TRBD1 (6 bases). Germline values: CDR1 SGHKS, CDR2 YYEKEE (reference sequence). The CDR3 loop spans 16 amino acids. V dropped 0 bases and J dropped 3 bases, with 10 bases sitting between them. The CDR3 sequence: CASSLEPGDGANVLTF. In DNA form, the CDR3 reads TGTGCCAGCAGCTTGGAGCCAGGGGATGGGGCCAACGTCCTGACTTTC.

This chain connects TRBV9 to TRBJ1-4, with 7 bases matching TRBD1. V lost 4 bases to trimming and J lost 5 bases; unmatched junction nucleotides: 14. Looked up from germline, CDR1 is SGDLS and CDR2 is YYNGEE. The CDR3 spans 17 residues. The CDR3 loop reads CASSPQGSGTVNEKLFF. The CDR3 region has the DNA TGTGCCAGCAGCCCCCAGGGTTCCGGGACAGTAAATGAAAAACTGTTTTTT.

The chain is built from TRBV27 and TRBJ2-5; 9 bases align to TRBD1. This CDR3 spans 14 amino acids. CDR1 MNHEY and CDR2 SMNVEV come from the germline V gene (reference sequence). V shed 5 bases and J 5 bases; nucleotides not matched to a gene: 6. The CDR3 sequence is CASSTGQGWETQYF. CDR3 DNA: TGTGCCAGCAGTACCGGACAGGGGTGGGAGACCCAGTACTTC.

This clone was counted only a few times. J is TRBJ1-1 and V is TRBV29-1; D not resolved. The CDR3 is made up of 14 amino acids. The germline CDR1 and CDR2 sequences are SQVTM and ANQGSEA. V shed 4 bases and J shed 11 bases, with 23 bases lying between them. The CDR3 here is CSVVGNSGALTAFF. The CDR3 nucleotides are TGCAGCGTTGTAGGAAATTCGGGAGCCTTAACTGCTTTCTTT. Full variable domain (remainder filled in from reference TRBV29-1 and TRBJ1-1): SAVISQKPSRDICQRGTSLTIQCQVDSQVTMMFWYRQQPGQSLTLIATANQGSEATYESGFVIDKFPISRPNLTFSTLTVSNMSPEDSSIYLCSVVGNSGALTAFFGQGTRLTVV.

The CDR3 sequence: CAESHRGPGNTIYF. CDR3 nucleotide sequence: TGTGCCGAGAGCCACAGGGGGCCTGGAAACACCATATATTTT. This chain uses TRBV30 with TRBJ1-3; 9 positions match TRBD1. The germline V gene encodes CDR1 GTSNPN and CDR2 SVGIG (reference sequence). J gave up 2 bases and V 8 bases, and 7 bases lay outside the gene matches. The CDR3 has 14 amino acids.

The chain is built from TRBV30 and TRBJ1-6, with TRBD1 as a possible D gene (6 bases). Per germline, CDR1 GTSNPN and CDR2 SVGIG (reference sequence). V lost 3 bases and J 14 bases, leaving 14 bases between the germline ends. The CDR3 covers 12 residues. The CDR3 loop is CAWRLTGGALHF. CDR3 sequence (DNA): TGTGCCTGGAGGCTGACAGGTGGGGCCCTCCACTTT.

V usage is TRBV5-1 and J usage is TRBJ2-3; TRBD2 aligns across 16 bases. This CDR3 has 16 residues. V lost 4 bases to trimming and J lost 4 bases; unmatched junction nucleotides: 3. CDR1 is SGHRS, CDR2 YFSETQ, per germline. CDR3 nucleotide sequence: TGCGCCAGCAGCGTTGGGACTAGCGGGGGGGCAGATACGCAGTATTTT. Its translation is CASSVGTSGGADTQYF.

This chain connects TRBV5-6 to TRBJ2-5; the match to TRBD2 covers 11 bases. The CDR3 has 16 residues. V was pared by 1 base and J by 2 bases, with 4 bases of the junction left unmatched. Germline lookup yields CDR1 SGHDT and CDR2 YYEEEE. The CDR3: CASSLSLAGGQETQYF. The CDR3 bases are TGTGCCAGCAGCTTGAGCCTAGCGGGGGGACAAGAGACCCAGTACTTC.

The rearrangement uses TRBV6-5 and TRBJ2-7; D uncertain. V shed 4 bases and J shed 1 base, with 5 bases lying between them. CDR1 and CDR2 from the germline V gene are MNHEY and SVGAGI. This CDR3 has 12 amino acids. In DNA form, the CDR3 reads TGTGCCAGCAGTTCAATTTCCTACGAGCAGTACTTC. Protein: CASSSISYEQYF.

This clone was seen just once. The rearrangement uses TRBV7-6 and TRBJ2-3; 11 bases line up with TRBD2. This CDR3 spans 17 amino acids. J was trimmed by 3 bases and V by 0 bases; bases with no gene match: 5. Germline CDR1 is SGHVS and CDR2 is FNYEAQ. The CDR3 sequence is CASSLATSGSRTDTQYF. CDR3 sequence (DNA): TGTGCCAGCAGCTTAGCAACTAGCGGGAGTAGGACAGATACGCAGTATTTT. Drawing the rest from reference TRBV7-6 and TRBJ2-3, the complete variable domain is GAGVSQSPRYKVTKRGQDVALRCDPISGHVSLYWYRQALGQGPEFLTYFNYEAQQDKSGLPNDRFSAERPEGSISTLTIQRTEQRDSAMYRCASSLATSGSRTDTQYFGPGTRLTVL.

The chain has TRBV5-6 and TRBJ2-7; 8 bases align to TRBD2. The germline V gene encodes CDR1 SGHDT and CDR2 YYEEEE. V lost 4 bases, J lost 0 bases, and 3 bases stayed unmatched. The CDR3 has 14 amino acids. This CDR3 is CASSPSGSSYEQYF. The CDR3 DNA reads TGTGCCAGCAGCCCTAGCGGGTCCTCCTACGAGCAGTACTTC.